Sequencing of this T cell receptor beta chain was carried out in a study of cytomegalovirus exposure and HLA in healthy donors. With V trimmed by 4 bases and J by 2 bases, 13 bases remained unmatched. The germline V gene encodes CDR1 LNHDA and CDR2 SQIVND (reference sequence). CDR3 size: 17 residues. Study conclusions and caveats: One variant, a missense change in DCLRE1C, was linked in a later analysis to TCR beta V- and J-gene trimming.

Regarding this clone: The antigen is not known.

Researchers ran the PCR with 60 Vbeta and 13 Jbeta primers. Sequencing was performed with immunoSEQ multiplex PCR; in TCRdb, only in-frame clones are kept and a portion is missing. The sample shows 150,000 to 250,000 clones, over 65% of them seen only once. This TCR came from a boy younger than 10 in good health and CMV-seronegative. The sample was PBMCs. This chain connects TRBV19 to TRBJ2-5; the match to TRBD1 covers 7 bases. CDR3 loop: CASSTNWGQRMQETQYF. As DNA, the CDR3 is TGTGCCAGTAGTACCAATTGGGGACAGCGAATGCAAGAGACCCAGTACTTC.